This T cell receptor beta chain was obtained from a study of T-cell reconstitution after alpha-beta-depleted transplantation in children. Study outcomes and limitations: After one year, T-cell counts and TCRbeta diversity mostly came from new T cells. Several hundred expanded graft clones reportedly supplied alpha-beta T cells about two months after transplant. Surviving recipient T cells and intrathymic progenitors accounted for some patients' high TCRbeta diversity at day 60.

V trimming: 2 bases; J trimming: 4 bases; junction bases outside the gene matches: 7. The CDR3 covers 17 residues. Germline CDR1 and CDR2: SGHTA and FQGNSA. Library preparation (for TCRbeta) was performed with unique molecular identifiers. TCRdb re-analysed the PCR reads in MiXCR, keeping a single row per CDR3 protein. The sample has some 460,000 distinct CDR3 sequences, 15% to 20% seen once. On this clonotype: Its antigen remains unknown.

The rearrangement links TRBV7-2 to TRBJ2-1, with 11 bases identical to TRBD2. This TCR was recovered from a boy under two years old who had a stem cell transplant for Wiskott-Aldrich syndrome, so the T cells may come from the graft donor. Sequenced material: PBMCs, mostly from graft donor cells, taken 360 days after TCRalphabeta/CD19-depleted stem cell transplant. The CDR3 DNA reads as TGTGCCAGCAGCTTAATGCCCGGGACTAGCGGATACAATGAGCAGTTCTTC. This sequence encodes CASSLMPGTSGYNEQFF.